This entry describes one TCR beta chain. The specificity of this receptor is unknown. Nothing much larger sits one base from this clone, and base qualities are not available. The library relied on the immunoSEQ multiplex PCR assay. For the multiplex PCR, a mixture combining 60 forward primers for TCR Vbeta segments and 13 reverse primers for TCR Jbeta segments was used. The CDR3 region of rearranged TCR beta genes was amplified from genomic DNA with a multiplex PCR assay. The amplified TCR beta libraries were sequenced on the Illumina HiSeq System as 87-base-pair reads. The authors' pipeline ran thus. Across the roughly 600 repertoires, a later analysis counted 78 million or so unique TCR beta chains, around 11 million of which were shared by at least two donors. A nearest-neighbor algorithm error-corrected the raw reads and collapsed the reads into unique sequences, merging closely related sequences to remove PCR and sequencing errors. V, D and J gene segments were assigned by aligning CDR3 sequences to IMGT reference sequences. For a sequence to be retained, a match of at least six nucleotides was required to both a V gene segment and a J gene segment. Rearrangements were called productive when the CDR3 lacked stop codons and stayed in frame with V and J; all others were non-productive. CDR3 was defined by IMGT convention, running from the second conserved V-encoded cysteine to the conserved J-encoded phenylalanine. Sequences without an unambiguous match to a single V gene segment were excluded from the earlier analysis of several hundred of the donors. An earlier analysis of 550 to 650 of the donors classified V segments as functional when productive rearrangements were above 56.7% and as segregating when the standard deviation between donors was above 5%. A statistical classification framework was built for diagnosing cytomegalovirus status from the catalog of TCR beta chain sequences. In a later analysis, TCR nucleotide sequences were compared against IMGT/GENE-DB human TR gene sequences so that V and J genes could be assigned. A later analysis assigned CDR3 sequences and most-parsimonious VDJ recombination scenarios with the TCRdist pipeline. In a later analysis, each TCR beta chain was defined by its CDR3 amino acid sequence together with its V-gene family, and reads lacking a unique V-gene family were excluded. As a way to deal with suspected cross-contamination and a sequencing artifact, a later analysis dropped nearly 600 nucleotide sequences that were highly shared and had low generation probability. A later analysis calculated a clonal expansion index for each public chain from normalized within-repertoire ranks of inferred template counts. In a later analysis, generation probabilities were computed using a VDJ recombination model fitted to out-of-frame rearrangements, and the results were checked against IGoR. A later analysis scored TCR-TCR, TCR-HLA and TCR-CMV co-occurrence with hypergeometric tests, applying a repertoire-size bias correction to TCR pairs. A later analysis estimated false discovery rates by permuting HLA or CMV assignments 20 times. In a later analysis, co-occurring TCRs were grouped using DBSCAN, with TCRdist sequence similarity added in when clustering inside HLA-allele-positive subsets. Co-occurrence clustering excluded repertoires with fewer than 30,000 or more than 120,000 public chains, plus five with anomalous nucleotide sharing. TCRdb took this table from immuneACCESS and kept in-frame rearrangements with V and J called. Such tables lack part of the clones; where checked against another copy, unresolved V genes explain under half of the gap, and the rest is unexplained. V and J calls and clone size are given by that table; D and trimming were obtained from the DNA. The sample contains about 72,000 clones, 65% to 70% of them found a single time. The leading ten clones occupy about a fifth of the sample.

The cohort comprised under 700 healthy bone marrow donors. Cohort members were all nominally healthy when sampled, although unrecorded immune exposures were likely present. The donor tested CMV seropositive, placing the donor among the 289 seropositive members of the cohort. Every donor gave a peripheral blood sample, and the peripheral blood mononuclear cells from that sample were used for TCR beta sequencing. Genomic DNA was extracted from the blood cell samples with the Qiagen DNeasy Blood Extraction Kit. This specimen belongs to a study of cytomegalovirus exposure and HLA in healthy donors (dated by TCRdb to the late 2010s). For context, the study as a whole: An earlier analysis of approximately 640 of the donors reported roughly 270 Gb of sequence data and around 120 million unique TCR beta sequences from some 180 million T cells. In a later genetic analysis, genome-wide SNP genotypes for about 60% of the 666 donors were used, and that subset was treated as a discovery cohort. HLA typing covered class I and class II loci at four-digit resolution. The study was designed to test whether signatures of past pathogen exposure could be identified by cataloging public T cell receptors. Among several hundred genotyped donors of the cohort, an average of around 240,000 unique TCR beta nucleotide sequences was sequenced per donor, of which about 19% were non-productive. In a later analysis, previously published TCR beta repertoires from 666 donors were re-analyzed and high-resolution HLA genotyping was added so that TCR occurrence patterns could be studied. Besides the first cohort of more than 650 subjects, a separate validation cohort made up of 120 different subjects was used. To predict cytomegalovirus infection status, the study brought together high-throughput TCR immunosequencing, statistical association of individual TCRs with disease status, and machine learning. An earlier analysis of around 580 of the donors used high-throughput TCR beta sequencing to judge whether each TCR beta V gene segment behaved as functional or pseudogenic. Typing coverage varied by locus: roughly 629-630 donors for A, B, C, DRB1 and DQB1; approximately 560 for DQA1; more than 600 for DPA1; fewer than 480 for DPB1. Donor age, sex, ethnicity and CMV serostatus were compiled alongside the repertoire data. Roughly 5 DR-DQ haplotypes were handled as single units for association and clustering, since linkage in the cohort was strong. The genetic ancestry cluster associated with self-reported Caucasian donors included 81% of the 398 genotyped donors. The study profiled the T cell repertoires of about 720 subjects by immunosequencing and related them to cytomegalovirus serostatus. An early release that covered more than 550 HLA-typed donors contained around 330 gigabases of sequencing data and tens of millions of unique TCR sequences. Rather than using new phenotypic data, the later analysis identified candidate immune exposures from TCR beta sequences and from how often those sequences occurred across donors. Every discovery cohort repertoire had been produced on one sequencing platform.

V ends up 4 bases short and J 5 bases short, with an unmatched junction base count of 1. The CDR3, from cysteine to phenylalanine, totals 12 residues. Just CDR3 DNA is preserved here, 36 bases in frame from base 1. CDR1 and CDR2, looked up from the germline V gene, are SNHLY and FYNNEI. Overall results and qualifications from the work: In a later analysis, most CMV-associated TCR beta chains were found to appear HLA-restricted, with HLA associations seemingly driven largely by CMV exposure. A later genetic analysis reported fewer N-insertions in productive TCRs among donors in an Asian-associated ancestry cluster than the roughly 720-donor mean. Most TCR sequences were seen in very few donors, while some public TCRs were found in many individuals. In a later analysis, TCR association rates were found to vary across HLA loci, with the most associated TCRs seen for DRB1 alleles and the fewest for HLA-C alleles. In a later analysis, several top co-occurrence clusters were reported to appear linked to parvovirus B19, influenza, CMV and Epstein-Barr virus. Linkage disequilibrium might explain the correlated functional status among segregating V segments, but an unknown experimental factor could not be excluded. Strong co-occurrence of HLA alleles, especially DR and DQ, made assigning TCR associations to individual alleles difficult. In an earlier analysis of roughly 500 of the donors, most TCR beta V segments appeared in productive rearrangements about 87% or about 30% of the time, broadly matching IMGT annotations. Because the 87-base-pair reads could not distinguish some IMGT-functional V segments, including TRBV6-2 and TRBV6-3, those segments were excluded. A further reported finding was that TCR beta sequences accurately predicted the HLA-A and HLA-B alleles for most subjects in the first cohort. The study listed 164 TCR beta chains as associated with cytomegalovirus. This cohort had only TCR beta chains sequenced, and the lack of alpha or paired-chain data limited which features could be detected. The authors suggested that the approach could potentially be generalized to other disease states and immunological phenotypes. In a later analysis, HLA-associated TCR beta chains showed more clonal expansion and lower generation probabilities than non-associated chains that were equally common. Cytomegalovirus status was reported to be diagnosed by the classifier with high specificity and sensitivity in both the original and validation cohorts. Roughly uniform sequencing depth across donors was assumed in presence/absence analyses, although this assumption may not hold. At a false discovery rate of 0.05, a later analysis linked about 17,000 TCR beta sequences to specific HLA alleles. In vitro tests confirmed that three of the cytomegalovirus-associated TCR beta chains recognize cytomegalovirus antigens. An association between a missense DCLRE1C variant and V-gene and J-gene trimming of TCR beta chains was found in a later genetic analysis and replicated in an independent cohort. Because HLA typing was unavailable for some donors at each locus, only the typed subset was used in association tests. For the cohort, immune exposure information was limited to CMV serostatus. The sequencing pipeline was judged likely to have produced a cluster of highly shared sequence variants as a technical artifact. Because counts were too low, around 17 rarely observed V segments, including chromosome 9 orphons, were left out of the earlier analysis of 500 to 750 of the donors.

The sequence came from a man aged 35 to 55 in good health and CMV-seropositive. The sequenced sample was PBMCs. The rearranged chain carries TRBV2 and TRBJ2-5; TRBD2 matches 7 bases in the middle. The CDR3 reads CASSALAETQYF. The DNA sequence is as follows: TGTGCCAGCAGTGCACTAGCGGAGACCCAGTACTTC.